Listed below are T cell receptor beta chains from one sample, sequenced in a study of shared T cell receptors in the human thymus. TCRdb's table, derived via immunoSEQ multiplex PCR, lists solely in-frame clones and lacks some. The data hold roughly 660,000 clones, with roughly 90% observed a single time. These sequences were also reported in another study, on human thymus T cells.

Sequenced: thymocytes. The receptors were sampled from a boy in the first two years of life with a congenital heart defect. CDR3s include the opening cysteine and the closing phenylalanine or tryptophan. A D gene is named only where the DNA matches it firmly. Not all rows give a size; the values are once, few, many and, for expanded clones, a class.

.,TRBJ2-7,.,TRBV7-2,TGTGCCAGCAGTTCTCCCCTGGCGGGACCGACCTACGAGCAGTACTTC,CASSSPLAGPTYEQYF
TRBD1,TRBJ1-2,.,TRBV4-3,TGCGCCAGCAGCCCCTACCCGGACAGGGGGAGGTATGGCTACACCTTC,CASSPYPDRGRYGYTF
.,TRBJ2-7,.,TRBV27,TGTGCCACCCGGGTGGCGGCGGGTACAACCTACGAGCAGTACTTC,CATRVAAGTTYEQYF
.,TRBJ2-1,.,TRBV5-5,TGTGCCAGCAGCTTGCTGAGGGAGTTCTTC,CASSLLREFF
TRBD2,TRBJ2-1,.,TRBV19,TGTGCCAGTACCGGGGGGGGCGGAAACAATGAGCAGTTCTTC,CASTGGGGNNEQFF
.,TRBJ2-7,.,TRBV7-5,TGTGTCAGAAGCCTACGGGCCTACGAGCAGTACTTC,CVRSLRAYEQYF
TRBD1,TRBJ1-2,.,TRBV5-4,TGTGCCAGCAGCTTGGTCTCACAGGGGTCGGGCGACTATGGCTACACCTTC,CASSLVSQGSGDYGYTF
.,TRBJ1-2,.,TRBV9,TGTGCCAGCAGCGTCCCCCCCCACGGACAGTATGGCTACACCTTC,CASSVPPHGQYGYTF
TRBD2,TRBJ2-3,.,TRBV11-2,TGTGCCAGCAGCCGAAAAGGGACTAGCGGGAGGATTAGTACAGATACGCAGTATTTT,CASSRKGTSGRISTDTQYF
.,TRBJ2-7,once,TRBV2,TGTGCCAGCAGTGAAGATATACTACCTACCTACGAGCAGTACTTC,CASSEDILPTYEQYF
TRBD2,TRBJ2-1,.,TRBV15,TGTGCCACCAGCAGAGGCCTTAGCGGGAGCTCCTACAATGAGCAGTTCTTC,CATSRGLSGSSYNEQFF
TRBD2,TRBJ2-5,.,TRBV25-1,TGTGCCAGCAGTGAATTCAGGACTAGCGGGTTCCAAGAGACCCAGTACTTC,CASSEFRTSGFQETQYF
TRBD2,TRBJ2-1,.,TRBV10-3,TGTGCCATCAGTGAGTCGATAACTAGCGAGACGAGGGGCAATGAGCAGTTCTTC,CAISESITSETRGNEQFF
.,TRBJ2-7,.,TRBV30,TGTACCTGGAGTCAACTTGACAGGTCTGGGGTCTACGAGCAGTACTTC,CTWSQLDRSGVYEQYF
.,TRBJ1-2,.,TRBV19,TGTGCCAGTAGCCTCGTTGGAGGCCGCAGTGACTATGGCTACACCTTC,CASSLVGGRSDYGYTF
TRBD1,TRBJ2-5,.,TRBV15,TGTGCCACCAGCAGGGAGAGGGACAGGGCCAGATTGGAAGAGACCCAGTACTTC,CATSRERDRARLEETQYF
TRBD1,TRBJ1-2,.,TRBV6-5,TGTGCCAGCAGTTACCCCGGAGGGGGCGATGGCTACACCTTC,CASSYPGGGDGYTF
.,TRBJ1-2,once,TRBV6-1,TGTGCCAGCAGTGAATGTTCCTACGCCCCGAACTATGGCTACACCTTC,CASSECSYAPNYGYTF
TRBD2,TRBJ2-7,.,TRBV4-2,TGTGCCAGCAGCCCCGGACTAGCGGGGGGGAGCTCCTACGAGCAGTACTTC,CASSPGLAGGSSYEQYF
.,TRBJ1-1,.,TRBV28,TGTGCCAGCAGTTTTAACTCTGTAGACAGGTGTGGTGGAGCTTTCTTT,CASSFNSVDRCGGAFF
.,TRBJ2-1,.,TRBV9,TGTGCCAGCAGCGACTCCCACGTGGAGCGCTCATTGGATGAGCAGTTCTTC,CASSDSHVERSLDEQFF
.,TRBJ2-7,.,TRBV19,TGTGCCAGTAGTATCCGGACACAGGGTCTAATATCCTACGAGCAGTACTTC,CASSIRTQGLISYEQYF
TRBD2,TRBJ2-7,.,TRBV6-5,TGTGCCAGCGGACGACTAGCGGGAGTCCGCGAGCAGTACTTC,CASGRLAGVREQYF
.,TRBJ2-7,.,TRBV18,TGTGCCAGCTTGAAGGGGTTCGAGCAGTACTTC,CASLKGFEQYF
TRBD2,TRBJ2-5,.,TRBV10-2,TGCGCCAGCACTCTGGGACTAGGAGGGGAGACCCAGTACTTC,CASTLGLGGETQYF
TRBD2,TRBJ2-2,.,TRBV6-1,TGTGCCAGCAGTGAAGCAGAACTAGCGGGAGGGAAAGCGAACACCGGGGAGCTGTTTTTT,CASSEAELAGGKANTGELFF
.,TRBJ2-7,few,TRBV28,TGTGCCAGCAGTTTAGCGGGTCGCTCCTACGAGCAGTACTTC,CASSLAGRSYEQYF
TRBD2,TRBJ2-7,.,TRBV28,TGTGCCAGCAGTTTGTGGAGCGGGGACTCCTACGAGCAGTACTTC,CASSLWSGDSYEQYF
TRBD1,TRBJ1-2,.,TRBV27,TGTGCCAGCAGTTCCCTCCCCCCGGGACAGGGCTATGGCTACACCTTC,CASSSLPPGQGYGYTF
.,TRBJ1-4,.,TRBV14,TGTGCCAGCAGCCAAGACCGACATGGCCTTAATGAAAAACTGTTTTTT,CASSQDRHGLNEKLFF
.,TRBJ2-1,.,TRBV19,TGTGCCAGTAGCGACCGGGACACCCCCTACAATGAGCAGTTCTTC,CASSDRDTPYNEQFF
TRBD2,TRBJ2-3,.,TRBV4-3,TGCGCCAGCAGCCAAGACGGACTAGCGGGAGGGCCTGGGGGGGCAGATACGCAGTATTTT,CASSQDGLAGGPGGADTQYF
.,TRBJ2-7,.,TRBV20-1,TGCAGTGCTAGTTGGACTACCCACAGGCACTTC,CSASWTTHRHF
TRBD1,TRBJ1-2,.,TRBV5-6,TGTGCCAGCAGCCCGACCGCCGGAGAAAGAGACAGGGGCCTCTATGGCTACACCTTC,CASSPTAGERDRGLYGYTF
TRBD2,TRBJ2-5,.,TRBV25-1,TGTGCCAGCAGTGAAGATGGACTAGCGGGTTTTGGGACCCAGTACTTC,CASSEDGLAGFGTQYF
.,TRBJ1-2,.,TRBV6-5,TGTGCCAGCAGTTACCAGAAGAATCCCGATGGCTACACCTTC,CASSYQKNPDGYTF
TRBD2,TRBJ2-1,.,TRBV11-2,TGTGCCAGCAGCTTAATACACGGGGGGGAAAATAGAGGTGAGCAGTTCTTC,CASSLIHGGENRGEQFF
.,TRBJ1-1,.,TRBV6-5,TGTGCCAGCAGTTACTCGAACAATCGCACTGAAGCTTTCTTT,CASSYSNNRTEAFF
TRBD2,TRBJ2-7,.,TRBV4-3,TGCGCCAGCAGCCCAACTAGCGGGAGGGGGTACGAGCAGTACTTC,CASSPTSGRGYEQYF
TRBD2,TRBJ2-1,.,TRBV28,TGTGCCAGCACCGAAACCCCTAGCGGGAGTGATGAGCAGTTCTTC,CASTETPSGSDEQFF
.,TRBJ2-3,.,TRBV10-1,TGCGCCAGCAGTGTGCGGACAGTCACAGATACGCAGTATTTT,CASSVRTVTDTQYF
.,TRBJ2-5,.,TRBV19,TGTGCCAGTAGTATTGGGCCTGGGCCAGAGACCCAGTACTTC,CASSIGPGPETQYF
TRBD2,TRBJ2-7,.,TRBV13,TGTGCCAGCAGCGCCCGACTAGCGGGACAATTCTGCGAGCAGTACTTC,CASSARLAGQFCEQYF
.,TRBJ1-2,.,TRBV15,TGTGCCACCAGCAGCACACGGGACTCGGTCTATGGCTACACCTTC,CATSSTRDSVYGYTF
.,TRBJ2-1,.,TRBV6-1,TGTGCCAGCAGTGGGCGGGGCTCCTACAATGAGCAGTTCTTC,CASSGRGSYNEQFF